This TCR beta chain was captured by sequencing in a study of T-cell reconstitution after alpha-beta-depleted transplantation in children. Study-wide results and caveats: Diversity of TCRbeta at day 60 was high in some patients, arising from surviving recipient T cells and thymic progenitors. It was newly produced T cells that mostly accounted for T-cell counts and diversity one year after transplant. The origin of alpha-beta T cells about two months after transplant was reportedly several hundred expanded graft clones.

On this clonotype: Its antigen is not known.

The germline gives CDR1 SQVTM, CDR2 ANQGSEA. V lost 7 bases, J lost 0 bases, and 14 bases lay in between. The CDR3 spans 14 residues. The TCRbeta library incorporated unique molecular identifiers. TCRdb processed the PCR reads anew with MiXCR; each CDR3 protein has one entry. The sample lists about 580,000 distinct CDR3 sequences, 20% to 25% occurring once. This sequence originates from a boy in the first two years of life who had a stem cell transplant for acute myeloid leukemia, so the T cells may come from the graft donor. The J gene is TRBJ2-3, the V gene TRBV29-1; D remains ambiguous. The starting material was PBMCs, mostly from graft donor cells, obtained 360 days after TCRalphabeta/CD19-depleted stem cell transplant. The CDR3 loop is CSAPPGRSTDTQYF. CDR3 nucleotide sequence: TGCAGCGCCCCCCCCGGACGTAGCACAGATACGCAGTATTTT.